This is a list of T cell receptor beta chains from one sample in a study of cytomegalovirus exposure and HLA in healthy donors. The data were produced by immunoSEQ multiplex PCR, yet TCRdb's version contains in-frame clones alone and is incomplete. The sample yields 140,000 to 150,000 clones, 65% to 80% seen once. Source material: PBMCs. The receptors originated from a male donor in good health and CMV-seronegative. Each CDR3 is given with its conserved first and last residue. Fields, in order: clone size, D gene, V gene, J gene, CDR3 protein, CDR3 DNA. D genes are given only for firm matches. Only part of the rows carry a size: once, few, many, or a class if the clone is expanded.

abundance: .
d_gene: TRBD2
v_gene: TRBV4-2
j_gene: TRBJ2-5
CDR3aa: CASSLGSSGGFFETQYF
CDR3nt: TGTGCCAGCAGCCTGGGTTCTAGCGGGGGGTTTTTCGAGACCCAGTACTTC

abundance: .
d_gene: .
v_gene: TRBV29-1
j_gene: TRBJ1-2
CDR3aa: CSVGAGNNGYTF
CDR3nt: TGCAGCGTTGGGGCGGGAAACAATGGCTACACCTTC

abundance: .
d_gene: .
v_gene: TRBV11-3
j_gene: TRBJ2-3
CDR3aa: CASSPRYSGTDTQYF
CDR3nt: TGTGCCAGCAGCCCCCGGTATTCTGGCACAGATACGCAGTATTTT

abundance: .
d_gene: TRBD1
v_gene: TRBV2
j_gene: TRBJ1-2
CDR3aa: CARGLRDRGLSNYGYTF
CDR3nt: TGTGCCAGGGGGCTGCGAGACAGGGGACTATCTAACTATGGCTACACCTTC

abundance: .
d_gene: .
v_gene: TRBV25-1
j_gene: TRBJ2-5
CDR3aa: CASRVGHPVETQYF
CDR3nt: TGTGCCAGCAGGGTGGGACACCCGGTGGAGACCCAGTACTTC

abundance: .
d_gene: .
v_gene: TRBV6-6
j_gene: TRBJ1-2
CDR3aa: CASSYPQGGGGYTF
CDR3nt: TGTGCCAGCAGTTACCCGCAGGGTGGTGGTGGCTACACCTTC

abundance: .
d_gene: TRBD1
v_gene: TRBV19
j_gene: TRBJ2-3
CDR3aa: CASSPGQGGGTDTQYF
CDR3nt: TGTGCCAGTAGTCCTGGACAGGGTGGGGGCACAGATACGCAGTATTTT

abundance: .
d_gene: TRBD2
v_gene: TRBV10-2
j_gene: TRBJ2-2
CDR3aa: CASSLPSGTMSTGELFF
CDR3nt: TGCGCCAGCAGTCTTCCTAGCGGGACTATGTCCACCGGGGAGCTGTTTTTT

abundance: .
d_gene: .
v_gene: TRBV5-1
j_gene: TRBJ2-5
CDR3aa: CASSPRGNQETQYF
CDR3nt: TGCGCCAGCAGCCCCCGGGGGAACCAAGAGACCCAGTACTTC

abundance: .
d_gene: TRBD1
v_gene: TRBV27
j_gene: TRBJ1-2
CDR3aa: CASSVGTALYGYTF
CDR3nt: TGTGCCAGCAGCGTCGGGACAGCACTCTATGGCTACACCTTC

abundance: .
d_gene: .
v_gene: TRBV28
j_gene: TRBJ1-3
CDR3aa: CASSPGGTGNTIYF
CDR3nt: TGTGCCAGCAGCCCGGGGGGTACTGGAAACACCATATATTTT

abundance: .
d_gene: .
v_gene: TRBV5-5
j_gene: TRBJ2-7
CDR3aa: CASSRGGVPSYEQYF
CDR3nt: TGTGCCAGCAGCCGAGGGGGGGTCCCCTCCTACGAGCAGTACTTC

abundance: few
d_gene: TRBD2
v_gene: TRBV4-1
j_gene: TRBJ2-1
CDR3aa: CASNPRSSGGANEQFF
CDR3nt: TGCGCCAGCAACCCAAGATCCAGCGGGGGGGCAAATGAGCAGTTCTTC

abundance: .
d_gene: TRBD1
v_gene: TRBV2
j_gene: TRBJ1-4
CDR3aa: CASSDEGVRGMGEKLFF
CDR3nt: TGTGCCAGCAGTGATGAGGGCGTCAGGGGGATGGGGGAAAAACTGTTTTTT

abundance: .
d_gene: TRBD2
v_gene: TRBV4-1
j_gene: TRBJ2-1
CDR3aa: CASSQVSAGGEQFF
CDR3nt: TGCGCCAGCAGCCAAGTGTCCGCGGGGGGTGAGCAGTTCTTC

abundance: .
d_gene: .
v_gene: TRBV6-5
j_gene: TRBJ1-1
CDR3aa: CASSSRGGAFF
CDR3nt: TGTGCCAGCAGCTCCCGGGGTGGGGCTTTCTTT

abundance: .
d_gene: .
v_gene: TRBV4-1
j_gene: TRBJ1-5
CDR3aa: CASSQDRGLPQHF
CDR3nt: TGCGCCAGCAGCCAAGATAGGGGCTTGCCCCAGCATTTT

abundance: .
d_gene: TRBD2
v_gene: TRBV10-1
j_gene: TRBJ2-5
CDR3aa: CATPRGLAGAIQETQYF
CDR3nt: TGCGCCACCCCCCGCGGACTAGCGGGAGCCATCCAAGAGACCCAGTACTTC

abundance: once
d_gene: .
v_gene: TRBV5-1
j_gene: TRBJ2-7
CDR3aa: CATRPAGLSYEQYF
CDR3nt: TGCGCCACCCGACCTGCGGGACTCTCCTACGAGCAGTACTTC

abundance: few
d_gene: .
v_gene: TRBV6-5
j_gene: TRBJ1-1
CDR3aa: CASRGVMNTEAFF
CDR3nt: TGTGCCAGCAGGGGAGTAATGAACACTGAAGCTTTCTTT

abundance: .
d_gene: TRBD1
v_gene: TRBV5-1
j_gene: TRBJ1-1
CDR3aa: CASSPGQRNTEAFF
CDR3nt: TGCGCCAGCAGCCCGGGACAGAGGAACACTGAAGCTTTCTTT

abundance: .
d_gene: TRBD1
v_gene: TRBV6-5
j_gene: TRBJ1-1
CDR3aa: CASSSTGGSTEAFF
CDR3nt: TGTGCCAGCAGTTCAACAGGGGGGAGTACTGAAGCTTTCTTT

abundance: .
d_gene: .
v_gene: TRBV5-1
j_gene: TRBJ2-6
CDR3aa: CASSLANDSPGANGLTF
CDR3nt: TGCGCCAGCAGCTTGGCCAACGACAGCCCTGGGGCCAACGGCCTGACTTTC

abundance: .
d_gene: .
v_gene: TRBV25-1
j_gene: TRBJ2-6
CDR3aa: CASSGELAVSSGANVLTF
CDR3nt: TGTGCCAGCAGTGGGGAGTTAGCGGTGAGCTCTGGGGCCAACGTCCTGACTTTC

abundance: .
d_gene: .
v_gene: TRBV19
j_gene: TRBJ1-5
CDR3aa: CASIQQGAGNQPQHF
CDR3nt: TGTGCCAGTATCCAGCAGGGCGCGGGCAATCAGCCCCAGCATTTT

abundance: .
d_gene: TRBD1
v_gene: TRBV6-6
j_gene: TRBJ2-7
CDR3aa: CASSYSQGANEQYF
CDR3nt: TGTGCCAGCAGTTACTCGCAGGGGGCAAACGAGCAGTACTTC

abundance: .
d_gene: TRBD1
v_gene: TRBV4-3
j_gene: TRBJ1-3
CDR3aa: CASSQGWTGGENTIYF
CDR3nt: TGCGCCAGCAGCCAAGGGTGGACAGGGGGCGAAAACACCATATATTTT

abundance: .
d_gene: .
v_gene: TRBV6-1
j_gene: TRBJ2-3
CDR3aa: CASSAMGGEGTDTQYF
CDR3nt: TGTGCCAGCAGTGCTATGGGGGGAGAGGGCACAGATACGCAGTATTTT

abundance: .
d_gene: TRBD2
v_gene: TRBV4-1
j_gene: TRBJ2-5
CDR3aa: CASSQRRPGGDWETQYF
CDR3nt: TGCGCCAGCAGCCAGCGACGTCCGGGAGGGGATTGGGAGACCCAGTACTTC

abundance: few
d_gene: TRBD1
v_gene: TRBV9
j_gene: TRBJ2-1
CDR3aa: CASNYRGENNEQFF
CDR3nt: TGTGCCAGCAATTACAGGGGGGAAAACAATGAGCAGTTCTTC

abundance: .
d_gene: .
v_gene: TRBV2
j_gene: TRBJ1-1
CDR3aa: CASSNRLGVEAFF
CDR3nt: TGTGCCAGCAGCAACCGCTTAGGGGTCGAAGCTTTCTTT

abundance: .
d_gene: TRBD1
v_gene: TRBV9
j_gene: TRBJ2-5
CDR3aa: CASSFEPDRALETQYF
CDR3nt: TGTGCCAGCAGCTTCGAACCGGACAGGGCGCTGGAGACCCAGTACTTC

abundance: few
d_gene: TRBD2
v_gene: TRBV2
j_gene: TRBJ2-1
CDR3aa: CASSERVAGVGEQFF
CDR3nt: TGTGCCAGCAGTGAGAGGGTAGCGGGAGTTGGTGAGCAGTTCTTC

abundance: .
d_gene: .
v_gene: TRBV27
j_gene: TRBJ2-3
CDR3aa: CASSSLDKITDTQYF
CDR3nt: TGTGCCAGCAGTTCCCTTGACAAGATCACAGATACGCAGTATTTT

abundance: .
d_gene: TRBD1
v_gene: TRBV29-1
j_gene: TRBJ1-4
CDR3aa: CSETGGTNEKLFF
CDR3nt: TGCAGCGAGACAGGGGGAACTAATGAAAAACTGTTTTTT